A selection of T cell receptor beta chains follows, all from one sample in a study of CD8 T cells in ankylosing spondylitis. Each CDR3 protein is one row after TCRdb ran MiXCR on the 5' RACE reads. The sample includes fewer than 650,000 distinct CDR3 sequences, more than 9.5% seen only once; the top ten take 6.8%. Sequencing was performed on blood, either unsorted or a sorted T cell fraction (not recorded which). All receptors come from a male donor with ankylosing spondylitis. Each CDR3 is given with its conserved first and last residue. The D gene is left open where the match is weak. Not all rows give a size; the values are once, few, many and, for expanded clones, a class.

j_call v_call clone_size d_call cdr3_aa cdr3_nt
TRBJ2-4 TRBV3-1 - - CASSQVNDIQYF TGTGCCAGCAGCCAAGTAAACGACATTCAGTACTTC
TRBJ2-3 TRBV7-9 many - CASSSTALAPTDTQYF TGTGCCAGCAGCTCCACAGCACTAGCCCCCACAGATACGCAGTATTTT
TRBJ2-1 TRBV5-1 many TRBD1 CASSPDRAYNEQFF TGCGCCAGCAGCCCGGACAGGGCCTACAATGAGCAGTTCTTC
TRBJ2-1 TRBV9 - TRBD2 CASSTSGSGSGEQFF TGTGCCAGCAGCACATCGGGTAGCGGGAGTGGTGAGCAGTTCTTC
TRBJ2-4 TRBV5-1 few TRBD2 CASSLAGTSQNIQYF TGCGCCAGCAGCTTGGCCGGGACTAGTCAAAACATTCAGTACTTC
TRBJ2-4 TRBV27 - TRBD2 CASSSSGVLAKNIQYF TGTGCCAGCAGTAGTAGCGGGGTACTAGCCAAAAACATTCAGTACTTC
TRBJ2-5 TRBV2 - TRBD2 CASAGLALKETQYF TGTGCCTCTGCGGGACTAGCGTTGAAAGAGACCCAGTACTTC
TRBJ2-2 TRBV20-1 - TRBD2 CSARVAGSGELFF TGCAGTGCTAGAGTAGCGGGATCCGGGGAGCTGTTTTTT
TRBJ2-3 TRBV12-3/TRBV12-4 many TRBD2 CASSPPPSGRSTDTQYF TGTGCCAGCAGTCCCCCCCCTAGCGGGAGGTCCACAGATACGCAGTATTTT
TRBJ2-3 TRBV7-9 - - CASSLQGPLEDTQYF TGTGCCAGCAGCCTACAGGGACCACTGGAGGATACGCAGTATTTT
TRBJ1-5 TRBV7-8 few - CASSPVSSNQPQHF TGTGCCAGCAGCCCCGTGTCGAGCAATCAGCCCCAGCATTTT
TRBJ2-7 TRBV18 once - CASSEQGAHYYEQYF TGTGCCAGCTCGGAGCAAGGCGCTCACTACTACGAGCAGTACTTC
TRBJ1-4 TRBV10-3 few - CAIAASANEKLFF TGTGCCATCGCGGCATCGGCAAATGAAAAACTGTTTTTT
TRBJ2-3 TRBV10-3 - TRBD2 CAIKTSGRASSTDTQYF TGTGCCATCAAGACTAGCGGGAGGGCCTCTAGCACAGATACGCAGTATTTT
TRBJ2-5 TRBV20-1 few TRBD2 CSARRGGRMSQETQYF TGCAGTGCTAGACGAGGCGGGAGGATGTCCCAAGAGACCCAGTACTTC
TRBJ1-5 TRBV2 few - CASRLWTVNQPQHF TGTGCCAGCCGATTGTGGACGGTCAATCAGCCCCAGCATTTT
TRBJ2-5 TRBV12-3/TRBV12-4 many - CASSLNRGQETQYF TGTGCCAGCAGTTTAAATCGGGGGCAAGAGACCCAGTACTTC
TRBJ1-6 TRBV5-1 few TRBD1 CASRTGTDNSPLHF TGCGCCAGCAGGACAGGGACAGACAATTCACCCCTCCACTTT
TRBJ2-5 TRBV29-1 many TRBD2 CSVADTSGVWETQYF TGCAGCGTTGCCGATACTAGCGGGGTATGGGAGACCCAGTACTTC
TRBJ2-3 TRBV5-1 - - CASSSTVGPDTQYF TGCGCCAGCAGCTCCACTGTGGGGCCAGATACGCAGTATTTT
TRBJ2-3 TRBV20-1 - - CSLGSGSTDTQYF TGCAGCCTCGGTAGCGGAAGCACAGATACGCAGTATTTT
TRBJ1-1 TRBV27 - TRBD1 CASSVDTGARAFF TGTGCCAGCAGTGTGGACACAGGGGCTCGAGCTTTCTTT
TRBJ2-1 TRBV5-1 - - CASSSTSNLGNEQFF TGCGCCAGCAGCTCGACTAGTAATTTAGGGAATGAGCAGTTCTTC
TRBJ1-1 TRBV6-2/TRBV6-3 - - CASSYEWRANTEAFF TGTGCCAGCAGTTACGAGTGGAGGGCGAACACTGAAGCTTTCTTT
TRBJ1-1 TRBV3-1 few - CASSRPSIGNTEAFF TGTGCCAGCAGCCGTCCAAGCATAGGGAACACTGAAGCTTTCTTT
TRBJ1-1 TRBV27 - - CASSPNKIGNTEAFF TGTGCCAGCAGTCCCAACAAGATTGGAAACACTGAAGCTTTCTTT
TRBJ1-5 TRBV20-1 many - CSAKAWGSGQPQHF TGCAGTGCTAAGGCGTGGGGGTCTGGTCAGCCCCAGCATTTT
TRBJ1-5 TRBV18 few TRBD1 CASSLGQGYNQPQHF TGTGCCAGCTCACTGGGACAGGGCTACAATCAGCCCCAGCATTTT
TRBJ2-1 TRBV5-1 many TRBD1 CASSLSGGGPGEQFF TGCGCCAGCAGCTTGTCAGGGGGCGGTCCGGGTGAGCAGTTCTTC
TRBJ2-5 TRBV5-1 - TRBD2 CASSLVPSGTETQYF TGCGCCAGCAGCTTGGTTCCTAGCGGGACAGAGACCCAGTACTTC
TRBJ1-5 TRBV28 - - CATEGPNQPQHF TGTGCCACTGAGGGACCGAATCAGCCCCAGCATTTT
TRBJ2-3 TRBV20-1 few - CSASLERDTQYF TGCAGTGCTAGTTTAGAGAGAGATACGCAGTATTTT
TRBJ1-1 TRBV5-1 few - CASSQVRGAEAFF TGCGCCAGCAGCCAGGTGAGGGGGGCTGAAGCTTTCTTT
TRBJ1-1 TRBV24-1 many TRBD1 CATSGQPGGRTEAFF TGTGCCACCAGTGGGCAACCAGGGGGACGGACTGAAGCTTTCTTT
TRBJ2-5 TRBV4-1 - TRBD1 CASSQDLRGETQYF TGCGCCAGCAGCCAAGATCTCAGGGGGGAGACCCAGTACTTC
TRBJ2-7 TRBV13 - TRBD2 CASSFGGIEQYF TGTGCCAGCAGCTTCGGGGGGATCGAGCAGTACTTC
TRBJ2-7 TRBV5-1 many TRBD1 CASSHGQGRPYEQYF TGCGCCAGCAGCCATGGACAGGGGAGGCCCTACGAGCAGTACTTC
TRBJ1-1 TRBV20-1 - - CSARTPNTEAFF TGCAGTGCTAGAACACCGAACACTGAAGCTTTCTTT
TRBJ1-1 TRBV4-1 few - CASSQDPRGEGTEAFF TGCGCCAGCAGCCAAGATCCCAGGGGCGAGGGCACTGAAGCTTTCTTT
TRBJ2-1 TRBV27 many TRBD2 CASSSTLAGGPNNEQFF TGTGCCAGCAGTTCCACCCTAGCGGGAGGGCCTAACAATGAGCAGTTCTTC
TRBJ2-1 TRBV7-2 - TRBD2 CASSPHTSGRYNEQFF TGTGCCAGCAGCCCCCACACTAGCGGGAGATACAATGAGCAGTTCTTC
TRBJ1-2 TRBV6-1 few - CASSLAGFTGGYTF TGTGCCAGCAGCCTGGCGGGATTTACGGGGGGCTACACCTTC
TRBJ2-2 TRBV9 - - CASSVGGGGTGELFF TGTGCCAGCAGCGTAGGGGGAGGTGGCACCGGGGAGCTGTTTTTT
TRBJ2-2 TRBV24-1 - - CATSDFSGANTGELFF TGTGCCACCAGTGATTTCTCGGGCGCGAACACCGGGGAGCTGTTTTTT
TRBJ2-7 TRBV4-2 few - CASSLERGNPYEQYF TGTGCCAGCAGCCTCGAGAGAGGGAACCCCTACGAGCAGTACTTC
TRBJ2-1 TRBV11-2 - TRBD2 CASSWTRNNEQFF TGTGCCAGCAGCTGGACTAGGAACAATGAGCAGTTCTTC
TRBJ1-3 TRBV4-1 many TRBD1 CASSSRVTGDSGNTIYF TGCGCCAGCAGCTCGCGCGTAACAGGGGACTCTGGAAACACCATATATTTT
TRBJ2-1 TRBV11-2 - TRBD1 CASSLVGAGGRDEQFF TGTGCCAGCAGCTTAGTAGGGGCAGGGGGTAGGGATGAGCAGTTCTTC
TRBJ1-1 TRBV20-1 few TRBD1 CSVIVDRFTEAFF TGCAGTGTTATAGTGGACAGGTTCACTGAAGCTTTCTTT
TRBJ2-1 TRBV3-1 few TRBD2 CASSRGTSGKGTKQFF TGTGCCAGCAGCCGGGGTACTAGCGGGAAAGGAACTAAGCAGTTCTTC
TRBJ2-7 TRBV12-3/TRBV12-4 many - CASSPPGTRGGEQYF TGTGCCAGCAGTCCCCCCGGGACACGGGGCGGGGAGCAGTACTTC
TRBJ2-5 TRBV3-1 - TRBD1 CASTRRGQAETQYF TGTGCCAGCACGAGAAGGGGGCAAGCGGAGACCCAGTACTTC
TRBJ2-5 TRBV7-2 - - CASSLLPTFQYF TGTGCCAGCAGCTTATTGCCCACTTTCCAGTACTTC
TRBJ1-5 TRBV6-2/TRBV6-3 - - CASTGGGAYQPQHF TGTGCCAGCACCGGAGGGGGGGCCTATCAGCCCCAGCATTTT
TRBJ2-1 TRBV20-1 few TRBD2 CSASGTTDGLNEQFF TGCAGTGCTTCCGGGACTACAGACGGATTAAATGAGCAGTTCTTC